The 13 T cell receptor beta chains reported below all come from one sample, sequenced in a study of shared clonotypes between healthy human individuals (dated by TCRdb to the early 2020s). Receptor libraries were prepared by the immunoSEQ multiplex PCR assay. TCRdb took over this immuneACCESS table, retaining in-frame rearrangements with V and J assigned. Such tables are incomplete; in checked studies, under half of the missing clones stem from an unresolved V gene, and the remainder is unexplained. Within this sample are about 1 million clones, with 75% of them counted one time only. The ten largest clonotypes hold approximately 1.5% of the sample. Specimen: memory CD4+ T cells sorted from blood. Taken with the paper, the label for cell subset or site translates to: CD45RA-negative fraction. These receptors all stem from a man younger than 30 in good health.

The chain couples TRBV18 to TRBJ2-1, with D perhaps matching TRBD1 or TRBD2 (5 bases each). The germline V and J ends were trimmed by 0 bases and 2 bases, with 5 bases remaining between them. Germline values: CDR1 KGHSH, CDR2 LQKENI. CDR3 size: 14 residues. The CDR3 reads CASSPPGPYNEQFF. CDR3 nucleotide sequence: TGTGCCAGCTCACCACCGGGACCCTACAATGAGCAGTTCTTC.

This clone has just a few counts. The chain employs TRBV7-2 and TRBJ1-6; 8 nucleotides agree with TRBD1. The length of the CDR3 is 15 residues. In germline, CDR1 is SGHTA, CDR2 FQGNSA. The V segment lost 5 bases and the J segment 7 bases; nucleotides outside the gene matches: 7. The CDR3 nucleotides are TGTGCCAGCAGCCCCCGACAGGGGTTGAATTCACCCCTCCACTTT. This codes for CASSPRQGLNSPLHF.

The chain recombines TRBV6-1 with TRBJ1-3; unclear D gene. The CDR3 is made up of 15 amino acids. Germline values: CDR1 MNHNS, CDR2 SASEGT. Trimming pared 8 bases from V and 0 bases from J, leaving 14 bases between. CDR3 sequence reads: CASFADGSSGNTIYF. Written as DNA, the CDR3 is TGTGCCAGCTTTGCGGACGGTAGCTCTGGAAACACCATATATTTT.

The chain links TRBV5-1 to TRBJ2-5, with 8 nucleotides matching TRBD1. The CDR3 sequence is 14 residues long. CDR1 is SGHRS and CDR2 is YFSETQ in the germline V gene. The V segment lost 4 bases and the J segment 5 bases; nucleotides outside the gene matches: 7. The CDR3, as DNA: TGCGCCAGCAGCGGAGGGACAGGTCGGGAGACCCAGTACTTC. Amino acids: CASSGGTGRETQYF.

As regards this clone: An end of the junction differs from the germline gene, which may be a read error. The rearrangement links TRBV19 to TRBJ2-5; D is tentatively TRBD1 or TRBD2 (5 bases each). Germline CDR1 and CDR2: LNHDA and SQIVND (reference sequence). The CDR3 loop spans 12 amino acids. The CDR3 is CASSILGETQYF. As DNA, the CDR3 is TGTGCCAGTAGTATTCTGGGGGAGACGCAGTACTTC.

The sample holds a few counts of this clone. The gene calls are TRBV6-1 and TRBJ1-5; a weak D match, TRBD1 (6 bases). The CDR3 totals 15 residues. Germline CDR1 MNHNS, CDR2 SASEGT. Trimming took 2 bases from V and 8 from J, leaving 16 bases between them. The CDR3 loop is CASSESRGFTEPQHF. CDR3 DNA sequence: TGTGCCAGCAGTGAAAGTAGGGGGTTCACGGAGCCCCAGCATTTT.

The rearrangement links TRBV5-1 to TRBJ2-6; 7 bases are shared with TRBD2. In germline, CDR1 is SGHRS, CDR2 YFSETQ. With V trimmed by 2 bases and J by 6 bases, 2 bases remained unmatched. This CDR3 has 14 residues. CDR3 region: CASSFGGEANVLTF. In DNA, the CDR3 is TGCGCCAGCAGCTTTGGGGGGGAGGCCAACGTCCTGACTTTC.

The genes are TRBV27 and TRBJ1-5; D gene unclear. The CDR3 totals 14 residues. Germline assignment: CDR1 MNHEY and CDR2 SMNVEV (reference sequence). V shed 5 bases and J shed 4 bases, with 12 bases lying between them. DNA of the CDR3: TGTGCCAGCAGTCCACTCATTTGGAATCAGCCCCAGCATTTT. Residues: CASSPLIWNQPQHF.

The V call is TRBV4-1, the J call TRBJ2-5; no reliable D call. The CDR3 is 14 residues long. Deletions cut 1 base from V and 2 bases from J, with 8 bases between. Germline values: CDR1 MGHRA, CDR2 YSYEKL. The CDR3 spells CASSQGLLQETQYF. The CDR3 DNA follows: TGCGCCAGCAGCCAAGGGCTTTTACAAGAGACCCAGTACTTC.

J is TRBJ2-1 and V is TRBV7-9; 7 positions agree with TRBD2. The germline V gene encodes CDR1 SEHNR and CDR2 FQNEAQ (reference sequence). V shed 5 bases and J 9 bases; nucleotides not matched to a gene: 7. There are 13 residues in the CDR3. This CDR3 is CASSATSQSEQFF. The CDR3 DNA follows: TGTGCCAGCAGCGCGACTAGCCAGTCTGAGCAGTTCTTC.

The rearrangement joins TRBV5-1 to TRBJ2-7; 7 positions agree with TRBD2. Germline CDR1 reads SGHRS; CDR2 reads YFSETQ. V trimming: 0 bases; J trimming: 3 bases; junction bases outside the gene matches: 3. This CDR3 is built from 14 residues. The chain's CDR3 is CASSLGGGDYEQYF. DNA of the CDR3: TGCGCCAGCAGCTTGGGCGGGGGAGACTACGAGCAGTACTTC.

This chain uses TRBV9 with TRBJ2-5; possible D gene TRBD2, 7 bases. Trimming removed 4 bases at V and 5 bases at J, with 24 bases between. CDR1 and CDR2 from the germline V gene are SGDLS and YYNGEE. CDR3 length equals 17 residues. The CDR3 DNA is TGTGCCAGCAGCAAACCCGGACGGGGGGCGGGATGGGAGACCCAGTACTTC. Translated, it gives CASSKPGRGAGWETQYF. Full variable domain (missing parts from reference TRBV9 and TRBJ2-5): DSGVTQTPKHLITATGQRVTLRCSPRSGDLSVYWYQQSLDQGLQFLIQYYNGEERAKGNILERFSAQQFPDLHSELNLSSLELGDSALYFCASSKPGRGAGWETQYFGPGTRLLVL.

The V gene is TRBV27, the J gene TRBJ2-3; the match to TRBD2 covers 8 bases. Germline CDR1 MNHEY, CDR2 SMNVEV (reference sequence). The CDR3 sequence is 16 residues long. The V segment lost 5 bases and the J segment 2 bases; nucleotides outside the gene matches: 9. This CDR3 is CASSLGLALPTDTQYF. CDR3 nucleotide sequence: TGTGCCAGCAGTCTAGGACTAGCCTTACCCACAGATACGCAGTATTTT.